These 28 T cell receptor beta chains were sequenced from one sample in a study of T cell changes during pregnancy in multiple sclerosis. Sequenced by immunoSEQ multiplex PCR; TCRdb stores in-frame clones only, minus some. This table has 60,000 to 85,000 clones, roughly 89% appearing once. Sequencing used peripheral blood, obtained after pregnancy. Receptors originate from a female donor in good health, enrolled as a control in a pregnancy study.

This chain uses TRBV21-1 with TRBJ2-3; the table's TRBD2 call for D was not verified on the DNA. TRBV21-1 is marked as a pseudogene. The CDR3 loop spans 17 amino acids. The CDR3 loop reads CASSKGRRGEGFDTQYF. The CDR3 region has the DNA TGTGCCAGCAGCAAAGGGCGGCGGGGGGAGGGCTTCGATACGCAGTATTTT.

This clone was seen once. J is TRBJ2-3 and V is TRBV6-5, with 7 bases lining up with TRBD2. The CDR3 is 16 residues long. Germline values: CDR1 MNHEY, CDR2 SVGAGI. Germline trimming cut 0 bases from V and 4 bases from J; bases unmatched to any gene: 7. The CDR3 spells CASSYSVRGSSDTQYF. CDR3 coding DNA: TGTGCCAGCAGTTACTCTGTGCGCGGGAGCTCAGATACGCAGTATTTT.

This rearrangement joins TRBV19 to TRBJ1-6; no clear D. The CDR3 is made up of 13 amino acids. V gave up 5 bases and J gave up 7 bases, with 9 bases separating them. The germline CDR1 and CDR2 sequences are LNHDA and SQIVND (reference sequence). The CDR3 DNA follows: TGTGCCAGTAGTTCCTATCGAAATTCACCCCTCCACTTT. Translating it yields CASSSYRNSPLHF.

The chain has TRBV27 and TRBJ1-6; 8 bases match TRBD1. The CDR3 runs 14 residues. V dropped 3 bases and J dropped 9; count of bases not matched to a gene: 4. The germline gives CDR1 MNHEY, CDR2 SMNVEV (reference sequence). CDR3 DNA sequence: TGTGCCAGCAGTTTCGGACAGGGCGGTTCACCCCTCCACTTT. It yields the protein CASSFGQGGSPLHF.

The chain has TRBV25-1 and TRBJ1-1; D perhaps matches TRBD1 (6 bases). V gave up 1 base and J gave up 6 bases, with 18 bases separating them. Germline assignment: CDR1 MGHDK and CDR2 SYGVNS. The CDR3 is made up of 16 amino acids. The CDR3 protein is CASSEFKGRGSPEAFF. Here the CDR3 DNA reads TGTGCCAGCAGTGAATTCAAGGGCAGGGGATCCCCTGAAGCTTTCTTT.

The J gene is TRBJ2-7, the V gene TRBV19; possible D gene TRBD2, 6 bases. CDR1 is LNHDA, CDR2 SQIVND, per germline (reference sequence). Trimming took off 5 bases at V and 2 bases at J, with 19 bases between the two ends. The CDR3 length is 16 residues. The CDR3 loop reads CASSERRGVQPYEQYF. CDR3 bases: TGTGCCAGTAGTGAGAGGAGGGGTGTACAGCCCTACGAGCAGTACTTC.

This clone was detected once. The chain is built from TRBV21-1 and TRBJ2-2; the table assigns TRBD1, which was not confirmed against the DNA. TRBV21-1 is a recognized pseudogene. The CDR3 runs to 18 residues. CDR3 residues: CASSTSNRDRINTGELFF. The CDR3, as DNA: TGTGCCAGCAGCACCTCTAACCGGGACAGGATCAACACCGGGGAGCTGTTTTTT.

The chain carries TRBV7-2 and TRBJ2-7; possible D gene TRBD1, 6 bases. Trimming took 3 bases from V and 4 from J, leaving 13 bases between them. The CDR3 is 14 amino acids. Looked up from germline, CDR1 is SGHTA and CDR2 is FQGNSA. The CDR3 nucleotides read TGTGCCAGCAGCTTTACGACAGGAACTTACGAGCAGTACTTC. Its translation: CASSFTTGTYEQYF.

This clone is a singleton in its sample. The chain recombines TRBV19 with TRBJ2-3; 14 positions agree with TRBD2. The CDR3 spans 21 residues. Per the germline V gene, CDR1 is LNHDA and CDR2 is SQIVND (reference sequence). Losses at the gene ends were 3 bases for V and 0 bases for J; bases not matched to a gene: 14. The CDR3 nucleotides read TGTGCCAGTAGTATGGCCGGACTAGCGGGAGGCTCGCGAACTAGCACAGATACGCAGTATTTT. This sequence encodes CASSMAGLAGGSRTSTDTQYF.

This clone was detected once. The chain has TRBV14 and TRBJ2-1; a possible D gene is TRBD2 (5 bases). Trimming pared 2 bases from V and 1 base from J, leaving 9 bases between. Germline V gives CDR1 SGHDN, CDR2 FVKESK. The CDR3 has 15 residues. This chain's CDR3 is CASSQWSGSYNEQFF. The CDR3, as DNA: TGTGCCAGCAGCCAATGGTCGGGGTCCTACAATGAGCAGTTCTTC.

V and J are TRBV27 and TRBJ2-1, with TRBD2 matching 10 bases. V lost 5 bases, J lost 2 bases, and 12 bases stayed unmatched. There are 18 residues in the CDR3. From germline, CDR1 is MNHEY and CDR2 SMNVEV (reference sequence). The CDR3 bases are TGTGCCAGCAGTCCCCGGGTAGCGGGAGGCCTGCCCTACAATGAGCAGTTCTTC. Its protein is CASSPRVAGGLPYNEQFF.

This clone showed up just once. The chain links TRBV9 to TRBJ2-7; D not certain. Between the trimmed V and J ends, which lost 2 bases and 0 bases, there was a span of 12 bases. Germline lookup yields CDR1 SGDLS and CDR2 YYNGEE. The CDR3 has 15 amino acids. Here the CDR3 DNA reads TGTGCCAGCAGCGTCGACTCCTTCTCCTCCTACGAGCAGTACTTC. Amino acid sequence: CASSVDSFSSYEQYF.

This chain uses TRBV1 with TRBJ2-1; the D segment call TRBD2 is taken from the table without a DNA check. TRBV1 is designated a pseudogene. The CDR3 has 15 residues. The CDR3 coding sequence is TGCACCAGCAGTCTGACTAGCGTGACCTACAATGAGCAGTTCTTC. It specifies CTSSLTSVTYNEQFF.

The chain recombines TRBV5-4 with TRBJ1-4; 8 bases are shared with TRBD1. J lost 8 bases, V lost 3 bases, and 6 bases had no gene match. The CDR3 is made up of 14 amino acids. The germline CDR1 and CDR2 sequences are SGHNT and YYREEE (reference sequence). The CDR3 nucleotides are TGTGCCAGCAGCTCCGGGACAGGCCGCGAAAAACTGTTTTTT. Its translation is CASSSGTGREKLFF.

This rearrangement joins TRBV5-1 to TRBJ2-1, with D hard to call. The CDR3 is 11 amino acids. Between the trimmed V and J ends, which lost 2 bases and 10 bases, there was a span of 7 bases. CDR1 is SGHRS and CDR2 is YFSETQ in the germline V gene. The CDR3 reads CASSLSLEQFF. CDR3 in DNA: TGCGCCAGCAGCTTATCCCTCGAGCAGTTCTTC.

This chain joins TRBV19 and TRBJ2-6; 8 positions agree with TRBD1. Looked up from germline, CDR1 is LNHDA and CDR2 is SQIVND (reference sequence). V shed 2 bases, J shed 2 bases, and the junction held 2 bases outside the gene matches. This CDR3 spans 16 amino acids. The chain's CDR3 is CASSISGGAGANVLTF. CDR3 coding DNA: TGTGCCAGTAGTATATCAGGGGGCGCTGGGGCCAACGTCCTGACTTTC. The full variable domain, completed using reference TRBV19 and TRBJ2-6, is DGGITQSPKYLFRKEGQNVTLSCEQNLNHDAMYWYRQDPGQGLRLIYYSQIVNDFQKGDIAEGYSVSREKKESFPLTVTSAQKNPTAFYLCASSISGGAGANVLTFGAGSRLTVL.

The chain carries TRBV19 and TRBJ2-1; 10 bases are a match to TRBD2. CDR1 and CDR2 from the germline V gene are LNHDA and SQIVND (reference sequence). CDR3 length: 17 residues. Losses at the gene ends were 3 bases for V and 0 bases for J; bases not matched to a gene: 5. The CDR3 nucleotides read TGTGCCAGTAGTATTTACCCTAGCGGGAGCTCCTACAATGAGCAGTTCTTC. This translates into CASSIYPSGSSYNEQFF.

For the CDR3, the DNA is TGTGCCAGCAGTGCCCCGAGGACTAGCGAAGACATTCAGTACTTC. Amino acid sequence: CASSAPRTSEDIQYF. J is TRBJ2-4 and V is TRBV6-1; 9 nucleotides agree with TRBD2. The ends lost 4 bases at V and 8 bases at J; junction bases unmatched: 9. Per germline, CDR1 MNHNS and CDR2 SASEGT. The CDR3 consists of 15 residues.

This sequence joins TRBV5-6 and TRBJ1-4; TRBD1 agrees at 7 bases. Germline V gene data show CDR1 as SGHDT and CDR2 as YYEEEE. The J segment lost 5 bases and the V segment lost 4 bases, leaving 5 bases of the junction unmatched. The CDR3 runs to 14 residues. CDR3 in DNA: TGTGCCAGCAGCGGGGACAGATCCAATGAAAAACTGTTTTTT. Protein product: CASSGDRSNEKLFF.

The chain employs TRBV19 and TRBJ1-1; D might be TRBD1 (5 bases). Trimming took off 7 bases at V and 10 bases at J, with 13 bases between the two ends. The CDR3 is 11 residues long. Germline CDR1 is LNHDA and CDR2 is SQIVND (reference sequence). The CDR3 DNA reads TGTGCCAGTATCATGGGGCGCCGAGCTTTCTTT. Protein: CASIMGRRAFF.

This rearrangement joins TRBV11-2 to TRBJ2-1; 10 bases match TRBD2. The trim removed 1 base at V and 6 bases at J, leaving 3 bases unmatched. Per germline, CDR1 SGHAT and CDR2 FQNNGV. CDR3 length: 15 residues. The CDR3 is CASSLGLAGANEQFF. Written as DNA, the CDR3 is TGTGCCAGCAGCTTAGGTCTAGCGGGAGCCAATGAGCAGTTCTTC.

The gene calls are TRBV19 and TRBJ1-5; 10 nucleotides agree with TRBD1. Germline V gene lookup returns CDR1 LNHDA and CDR2 SQIVND (reference sequence). This CDR3 comprises 15 residues. J lost 3 bases, V lost 3 bases, and 2 bases had no gene match. The DNA for the CDR3 is TGTGCCAGTAGTATGGACAGGGGGTACAATCAGCCCCAGCATTTT. Its protein is CASSMDRGYNQPQHF.

CDR3 DNA sequence: TGTGCCAGCTCACCTCCTAGACAGGGGGAAACAGATACGCAGTATTTT. Protein sequence: CASSPPRQGETDTQYF. This chain joins TRBV18 and TRBJ2-3; 9 nucleotides agree with TRBD1. Trimming cost V 3 bases and J 3 bases; bases outside gene matches: 7. CDR1 and CDR2 (germline): KGHSH, LQKENI. CDR3 length: 16 residues. Full variable domain (remainder filled in from reference TRBV18 and TRBJ2-3): NAGVMQNPRHLVRRRGQEARLRCSPMKGHSHVYWYRQLPEEGLKFMVYLQKENIIDESGMPKERFSAEFPKEGPSILRIQQVVRGDSAAYFCASSPPRQGETDTQYFGPGTRLTVL.

The V gene is TRBV29-1, the J gene TRBJ2-5, with TRBD2 identical over 10 bases. The germline V gene has CDR1 SQVTM and CDR2 ANQGSEA. The trim removed 0 bases at V and 4 bases at J, leaving 14 bases unmatched. CDR3 size: 18 residues. Here the CDR3 DNA reads TGCAGCGTTGAAGATCAAAAGGGCCAGCGGGGGGGCCGAGAGACCCAGTACTTC. It specifies CSVEDQKGQRGGRETQYF.

The genes are TRBV18 and TRBJ2-1; 10 bases are shared with TRBD2. J gave up 5 bases and V 3 bases, and 4 bases lay outside the gene matches. This CDR3 region has 15 residues. The germline V gene has CDR1 KGHSH and CDR2 LQKENI. The CDR3 loop reads CASSPPSGGHNEQFF. For the CDR3, the DNA is TGTGCCAGCTCACCGCCTAGCGGGGGTCACAATGAGCAGTTCTTC.

The chain is built from TRBV7-2 and TRBJ2-3; TRBD2 matches at 9 bases. The CDR3 covers 16 residues. With 2 bases clipped from V and 2 bases from J, the junction kept 5 bases outside the gene matches. Germline CDR1 SGHTA, CDR2 FQGNSA. CDR3 sequence (DNA): TGTGCCAGCAGCTTACTAGCGGGGACCCTCACAGATACGCAGTATTTT. This encodes CASSLLAGTLTDTQYF.

The genes are TRBV6-5 and TRBJ1-2, with 8 bases fitting TRBD1. CDR1 and CDR2 (germline): MNHEY, SVGAGI. V shed 2 bases and J 7 bases; nucleotides not matched to a gene: 9. The CDR3 spans 15 residues. The CDR3: CASSYAGQGSLGYTF. CDR3 nucleotides: TGTGCCAGCAGTTACGCCGGACAGGGAAGTCTTGGCTACACCTTC.

J is TRBJ1-2 and V is TRBV4-1; 9 bases fit TRBD1. Trimming removed 5 bases from V and 4 bases from J; junction bases left unmatched: 2. The CDR3 contains 13 residues. CDR1 is MGHRA, CDR2 YSYEKL, per germline. The CDR3 DNA is TGCGCCAGCAGCGGACAGGGGACCTATGGCTACACCTTC. This translates into CASSGQGTYGYTF.